Below, 29 T cell receptor beta chains from the same sample are listed, as sequenced in a study of blood T cell repertoires in COVID-19. Generated by immunoSEQ multiplex PCR, the TCRdb table keeps only in-frame clones and is missing some. The sample shows about 230,000 clones, around 80% of them seen only once. Sample: PBMCs or T cells enriched from blood (not recorded which). These receptors all stem from a man aged 55 to 70 who had recovered from COVID-19.

The V call is TRBV4-3, the J call TRBJ2-4; TRBD2 might be the D (6 bases). Trimming removed 0 bases from V and 1 base from J, with 25 bases in between. In germline, CDR1 is LGHNA, CDR2 YSLEER. The CDR3 runs 21 residues. CDR3 coding DNA: TGCGCCAGCAGCCAAGATATTGCGGGGTCGGTCGGGCCTATTGCCAAAAACATTCAGTACTTC. Its translation is CASSQDIAGSVGPIAKNIQYF.

The chain uses TRBV19 and TRBJ1-4; TRBD1 matches 7 bases. This CDR3 spans 13 amino acids. J was trimmed by 8 bases and V by 10 bases; bases with no gene match: 10. Germline loops: CDR1 LNHDA, CDR2 SQIVND (reference sequence). The CDR3 sequence: CATTQTTGEKLFF. The DNA of the CDR3 is TGTGCCACGACTCAAACGACAGGGGAAAAACTGTTTTTT.

Remarks on this clone: The same CDR3 can be traced to other DNA sequences in this sample. The chain carries TRBV7-9 and TRBJ1-1; tentative D call: TRBD1 (6 bases). This CDR3 region has 14 residues. Deletions cut 5 bases from V and 4 bases from J, with 14 bases between. CDR1 is SEHNR, CDR2 FQNEAQ, per germline (reference sequence). The CDR3 DNA is TGTGCCAGCAGCCCTAGGGGGTTAGGCACTGAAGCTTTCTTT. Translation: CASSPRGLGTEAFF.

The gene calls are TRBV29-1 and TRBJ1-4, with TRBD1 matching 9 bases. V lost 7 bases and J lost 5; bases outside the gene matches: 11. The germline V gene encodes CDR1 SQVTM and CDR2 ANQGSEA. The CDR3 is 15 residues long. In DNA form, the CDR3 reads TGCAGCGCTCCCGATCCCGACAGGGGGAATGAAAAACTGTTTTTT. Amino acid sequence: CSAPDPDRGNEKLFF.

Worth noting for this clone: Germline is not matched at one junction end, which may reflect a read error. V is TRBV7-7 and J is TRBJ2-1; 7 bases line up with TRBD1. Germline V gene data show CDR1 as SSHAT and CDR2 as FNYEAQ (reference sequence). This CDR3 spans 15 amino acids. The DNA for the CDR3 is TGTGCTAGCAGCTTACGGGACAGCTCCTACAATGAGCAGTTCTTC. This sequence encodes CASSLRDSSYNEQFF.

The chain couples TRBV7-2 to TRBJ1-3; D remains unclear. Trimming left V 2 bases short and J 0 bases short, with 14 bases between. Germline values: CDR1 SGHTA, CDR2 FQGNSA. This CDR3 has 17 amino acids. CDR3 sequence (DNA): TGTGCCAGCAGCTTAAGTTCCAGGAGGGCCTCTGGAAACACCATATATTTT. Translating it yields CASSLSSRRASGNTIYF.

The gene calls are TRBV3-1 (or the pseudogene TRBV3-2) and TRBJ1-3; D is uncertain. CDR1 is LGHDT, CDR2 YNNKEL, per germline (reference sequence). The germline V and J ends were trimmed by 0 bases and 2 bases, with 8 bases remaining between them. There are 15 residues in the CDR3. The CDR3, as DNA: TGTGCCAGCAGCCAAGATAGCAGAACTGGAAACACCATATATTTT. Translation: CASSQDSRTGNTIYF.

This chain uses TRBV24-1 with TRBJ2-2, with 7 positions matching TRBD1. This CDR3 is built from 16 residues. With V trimmed by 7 bases and J by 0 bases, 7 bases remained unmatched. The germline V gene encodes CDR1 KGHDR and CDR2 SFDVKD. CDR3 amino acids: CATRDRGTANTGELFF. The CDR3 region has the DNA TGTGCCACCAGGGATAGGGGGACAGCGAACACCGGGGAGCTGTTTTTT.

This clone appeared once. The rearrangement links TRBV7-2 to TRBJ1-1, with D tentatively TRBD1 (5 bases). The CDR3 loop spans 13 amino acids. V was pared by 5 bases and J by 7 bases, with 14 bases between. Germline V gene lookup returns CDR1 SGHTA and CDR2 FQGNSA. The CDR3, as DNA: TGTGCCAGCAGCCTCATCCCCGGGGGTGAAGCTTTCTTT. This translates into CASSLIPGGEAFF.

By frequency in the sample, this clone is medium-sized (0.01 to 0.1%). The V and J genes are TRBV2 and TRBJ2-5, with 15 bases fitting TRBD2. CDR3 length equals 18 residues. Germline loops: CDR1 SNHLY, CDR2 FYNNEI. J gave up 2 bases and V 7 bases, and 11 bases lay outside the gene matches. CDR3 residues: CASTRGLAGGQLQETQYF. The CDR3 DNA is TGTGCCAGCACCCGTGGACTAGCGGGGGGGCAATTACAAGAGACCCAGTACTTC.

The rearrangement joins TRBV4-2 to TRBJ1-6, with D uncertain. The ends were cut back, 0 bases at V and 7 bases at J, with 4 bases in the middle. The length of the CDR3 is 13 residues. Germline V gene sequence: CDR1 LGHNA, CDR2 YNFKEQ. CDR3 in amino acids: CASSQDINSPLHF. The DNA of the CDR3 is TGTGCCAGCAGCCAAGATATCAATTCACCCCTCCACTTT.

This clone occurred a few times. The J gene is TRBJ1-5, the V gene TRBV24-1, with D possibly being TRBD1 (5 bases). V gave up 7 bases and J gave up 6 bases, with 15 bases separating them. Germline loops: CDR1 KGHDR, CDR2 SFDVKD. This CDR3 is built from 14 residues. The CDR3 DNA reads as TGTGCCACCAGCCTGGCAGGGTCCGGTCAGCCCCAGCATTTT. It yields the protein CATSLAGSGQPQHF.

The chain joins TRBV6-5 to TRBJ2-3; D perhaps matches TRBD1 (6 bases). The germline CDR1 and CDR2 sequences are MNHEY and SVGAGI. Trimming stripped 8 bases from V and 9 bases from J, with 15 bases between. The CDR3 is made up of 12 amino acids. The CDR3 sequence: CASSTLQGTQYF. As DNA, the CDR3 is TGTGCCAGCTCCACATTACAGGGAACGCAGTATTTT.

The gene calls are TRBV7-2 and TRBJ1-4; 8 nucleotides agree with TRBD1. There are 15 residues in the CDR3. V lost 5 bases to trimming and J lost 13 bases; unmatched junction nucleotides: 15. CDR1 is SGHTA and CDR2 is FQGNSA in the germline V gene. CDR3 bases: TGTGCCAGCAGCCCCCTCCCGGGACAGGTCTCCGGACTGTTTTTT. Translated: CASSPLPGQVSGLFF.

The chain has TRBV10-3 and TRBJ2-1; 11 nucleotides agree with TRBD2. This CDR3 comprises 20 residues. From germline, CDR1 is ENHRY and CDR2 SYGVKD. The V segment lost 5 bases and the J segment 0 bases; nucleotides outside the gene matches: 15. CDR3 region: CAISQGELAGALGSYNEQFF. The CDR3, as DNA: TGTGCCATCAGTCAGGGCGAACTAGCGGGGGCGCTCGGCTCCTACAATGAGCAGTTCTTC.

V usage is TRBV7-2 and J usage is TRBJ1-6; the D is unclear. The CDR3 contains 15 residues. Germline CDR1 and CDR2: SGHTA and FQGNSA. V lost 5 bases and J 5 bases, leaving 13 bases between the germline ends. CDR3 sequence reads: CASSLATDHNSPLHF. CDR3 coding DNA: TGTGCCAGCAGCCTTGCAACAGATCATAATTCACCCCTCCACTTT.

The gene calls are TRBV5-1 and TRBJ1-1; no definite D call. CDR3 length: 14 residues. The germline gives CDR1 SGHRS, CDR2 YFSETQ. Trimming took 3 bases from V and 0 from J, leaving 9 bases between them. CDR3 in amino acids: CASSSDGMNTEAFF. CDR3 nucleotides: TGCGCCAGCAGCTCCGACGGGATGAACACTGAAGCTTTCTTT. The variable domain in full, with the rest retrieved from reference TRBV5-1 and TRBJ1-1, is KAGVTQTPRYLIKTRGQQVTLSCSPISGHRSVSWYQQTPGQGLQFLFEYFSETQRNKGNFPGRFSGRQFSNSRSEMNVSTLELGDSALYLCASSSDGMNTEAFFGQGTRLTVV.

The gene calls are TRBV2 and TRBJ2-7; TRBD1 agrees at 7 bases. Germline V CDR1 and CDR2: SNHLY, FYNNEI. J was trimmed by 6 bases and V by 6 bases; bases with no gene match: 8. The CDR3 is 13 amino acids. The CDR3 DNA reads as TGTGCCAGCAGCCAACAGGGGTTCGGCGAGCAGTACTTC. Translated, it gives CASSQQGFGEQYF.

The V and J genes are TRBV7-9 and TRBJ1-2; D is perhaps TRBD1 (5 bases). This CDR3 is built from 15 residues. V dropped 3 bases and J dropped 4 bases, with 15 bases sitting between them. Germline values: CDR1 SEHNR, CDR2 FQNEAQ (reference sequence). CDR3 sequence (DNA): TGTGCCAGCAGCTTGGTCCCAGGGCAAGTCTATGGCTACACCTTC. Translation gives CASSLVPGQVYGYTF.

The rearrangement joins TRBV19 to TRBJ1-4; D may be TRBD1 (6 bases). The CDR3 sequence is 14 residues long. With 5 bases removed from V and 8 bases from J, the gap between germline ends came to 15 bases. CDR1 and CDR2 from the germline V gene are LNHDA and SQIVND (reference sequence). The DNA for the CDR3 is TGTGCCAGTAGTGACGACAGGTCGGAGGAAAAACTGTTTTTT. It codes for CASSDDRSEEKLFF.

The gene calls are TRBV11-2 and TRBJ2-3, with a weak D call TRBD1 (5 bases). CDR3 length: 16 residues. Germline-derived CDR1 and CDR2 are SGHAT and FQNNGV. V shed 5 bases and J shed 1 base, with 16 bases lying between them. CDR3 DNA sequence: TGTGCCAGCAGCCTTAGTAGGGGCCCGGGCACAGATACGCAGTATTTT. This gives the protein CASSLSRGPGTDTQYF.

As DNA, the CDR3 is TGCGCCAGCAGCGCGCCGGGACAGGGAGTAGTAGTCGACACTGAAGCTTTCTTT. Its translation: CASSAPGQGVVVDTEAFF. The chain combines TRBV5-1 with TRBJ1-1; 9 bases match TRBD1. This CDR3 comprises 18 residues. Germline V gene data show CDR1 as SGHRS and CDR2 as YFSETQ. V shed 4 bases, J shed 3 bases, and the junction held 16 bases outside the gene matches.

This chain connects TRBV19 to TRBJ1-6, with a possible D match to TRBD1 (5 bases). The CDR3 contains 14 residues. Germline CDR1 reads LNHDA; CDR2 reads SQIVND (reference sequence). Trimming pared 5 bases from V and 7 bases from J, leaving 12 bases between. In nucleotides, the CDR3 is TGTGCCAGTAGTGCTTCGGGGGACAATTCACCCCTCCACTTT. It is translated as CASSASGDNSPLHF.

This rearrangement joins TRBV19 to TRBJ2-3, with a weak D call TRBD2 (6 bases). In germline, CDR1 is LNHDA, CDR2 SQIVND (reference sequence). The CDR3 spans 13 residues. V was cut by 3 bases and J by 4 bases, with 8 bases left in between. The DNA of the CDR3 is TGTGCCAGTAGTATGACTAGAGCAGATACGCAGTATTTT. Protein: CASSMTRADTQYF.

The rearrangement uses TRBV5-1 and TRBJ2-1, with D possibly being TRBD1 (6 bases). This CDR3 region has 15 residues. The germline V and J ends were trimmed by 1 base and 0 bases, with 8 bases remaining between them. The germline V gene encodes CDR1 SGHRS and CDR2 YFSETQ. The DNA of the CDR3 is TGCGCCAGCAGCTTGAACAGGGTCTCCTACAATGAGCAGTTCTTC. Translated: CASSLNRVSYNEQFF. The whole variable domain, remainder taken from reference TRBV5-1 and TRBJ2-1, is KAGVTQTPRYLIKTRGQQVTLSCSPISGHRSVSWYQQTPGQGLQFLFEYFSETQRNKGNFPGRFSGRQFSNSRSEMNVSTLELGDSALYLCASSLNRVSYNEQFFGPGTRLTVL.

The chain joins TRBV11-2 to TRBJ1-2; D gene uncertain. Germline loops: CDR1 SGHAT, CDR2 FQNNGV. V lost 5 bases, J lost 7 bases, and 11 bases lay in between. This CDR3 has 12 amino acids. CDR3 in DNA: TGTGCCAGCAGCCCCGCGGGAGCTGGCTACACCTTC. Amino acid sequence: CASSPAGAGYTF. Based on the CDR3 plus reference TRBV11-2 and TRBJ1-2, the full variable domain is EAGVAQSPRYKIIEKRQSVAFWCNPISGHATLYWYQQILGQGPKLLIQFQNNGVVDDSQLPKDRFSAERLKGVDSTLKIQPAKLEDSAVYLCASSPAGAGYTFGSGTRLTVV.

This chain links TRBV18 with TRBJ2-7, with 8 bases matching TRBD1. Germline V CDR1 and CDR2: KGHSH, LQKENI. CDR3 length: 14 residues. V lost 3 bases, J lost 4 bases, and 5 bases stayed unmatched. CDR3 residues: CASSPGRGPYEQYF. The CDR3, as DNA: TGTGCCAGCTCACCGGGCAGGGGGCCGTACGAGCAGTACTTC.

The count of this clone is one. V and J are TRBV4-3 and TRBJ1-1; 7 positions agree with TRBD1. V shed 1 base and J 8 bases; nucleotides not matched to a gene: 10. This CDR3 contains 15 residues. The germline V gene has CDR1 LGHNA and CDR2 YSLEER. Here the CDR3 reads CASSQVPRQGPEAFF. As DNA, the CDR3 is TGCGCCAGCAGCCAAGTCCCGAGACAGGGACCAGAAGCTTTCTTT.

This clone was seen repeatedly, ten times or more. The chain joins TRBV2 to TRBJ2-7, with no clear D. Germline lookup yields CDR1 SNHLY and CDR2 FYNNEI. Trimming took off 3 bases at V and 6 bases at J, with 21 bases between the two ends. The CDR3 runs to 16 residues. This CDR3 reads CASSEGLGFRIPEQYF. The CDR3 bases are TGTGCCAGCAGTGAGGGTTTGGGCTTCAGAATCCCCGAGCAGTACTTC.